This T cell receptor (beta chain) was identified in a study of cytomegalovirus exposure and HLA in healthy donors. The J segment lost 5 bases and the V segment lost 4 bases, leaving 11 bases of the junction unmatched. Germline V lookup: CDR1 SGDLS, CDR2 YYNGEE. The CDR3 length is 15 residues. Turning to this clone: Its target is unknown.

13 Jbeta primers and 60 Vbeta primers were used for the PCR. The table came from immunoSEQ multiplex PCR; TCRdb's copy has only in-frame clones and leaves some out. Among about 190,000 clones listed, about four fifths were seen once. Study-wide results and limits: Earlier analysis found most TCR beta V segments productive about 90% or about 30% of the time. The classifier was said to identify cytomegalovirus status with high specificity and sensitivity. Solely CMV serostatus was available to characterize immune exposure. Common viral pathogens seemed, in a later analysis, to connect with several of the most significant clusters.

The sample consisted of PBMCs. The J gene is TRBJ2-5, the V gene TRBV9; 7 nucleotides agree with TRBD2. This sequence was found in a woman between 50 and 59 years old in good health and CMV-seronegative. CDR3 amino acids: CASSPRWGLLETQYF. DNA of the CDR3: TGTGCCAGCAGCCCCCGGTGGGGACTATTGGAGACCCAGTACTTC.